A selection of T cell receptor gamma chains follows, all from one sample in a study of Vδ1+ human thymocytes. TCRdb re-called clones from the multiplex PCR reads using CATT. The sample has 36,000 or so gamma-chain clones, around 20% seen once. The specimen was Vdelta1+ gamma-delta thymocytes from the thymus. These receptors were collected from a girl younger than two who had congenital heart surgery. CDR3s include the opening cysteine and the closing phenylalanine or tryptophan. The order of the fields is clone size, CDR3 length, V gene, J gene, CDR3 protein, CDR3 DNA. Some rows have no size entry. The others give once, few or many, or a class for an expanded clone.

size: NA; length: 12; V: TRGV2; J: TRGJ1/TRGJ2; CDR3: CATWDGQWMKLF; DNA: TGTGCCACCTGGGACGGGCAATGGATGAAACTCTTT
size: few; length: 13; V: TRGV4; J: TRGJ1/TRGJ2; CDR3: CATWDRLYYKKLF; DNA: TGTGCCACCTGGGATCGCCTTTATTATAAGAAACTCTTT
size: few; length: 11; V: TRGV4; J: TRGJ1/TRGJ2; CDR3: CATLFHYKKLF; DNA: TGTGCCACCCTCTTCCATTATAAGAAACTCTTT
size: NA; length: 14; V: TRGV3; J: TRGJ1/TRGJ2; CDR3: CATWDRHERRKKLF; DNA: TGTGCCACCTGGGACAGGCACGAACGAAGAAAGAAACTCTTT
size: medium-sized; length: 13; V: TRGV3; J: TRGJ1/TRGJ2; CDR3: CATWDRPCYKKLF; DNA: TGTGCCACCTGGGACAGGCCTTGTTATAAGAAACTCTTT
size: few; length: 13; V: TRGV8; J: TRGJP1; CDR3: CAAWDKTGWFKIF; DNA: TGTGCCGCCTGGGATAAAACTGGTTGGTTCAAGATATTT
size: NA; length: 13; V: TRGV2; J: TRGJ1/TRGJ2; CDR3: CTTWDALQLKKLF; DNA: TGTACCACCTGGGACGCGCTACAGCTTAAGAAACTCTTT
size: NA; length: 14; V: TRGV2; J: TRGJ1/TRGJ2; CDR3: CATWDGSSYYKKLF; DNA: TGTGCCACCTGGGACGGGTCTAGTTATTATAAGAAACTCTTT
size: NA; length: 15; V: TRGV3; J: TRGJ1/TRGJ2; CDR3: CATWDSQAAYYKKLF; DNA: TGTGCCACCTGGGACAGTCAAGCGGCTTATTATAAGAAACTCTTT
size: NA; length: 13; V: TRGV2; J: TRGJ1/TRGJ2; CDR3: CATWDGKEYKKLF; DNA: TGTGCCACCTGGGACGGCAAGGAATATAAGAAACTCTTT
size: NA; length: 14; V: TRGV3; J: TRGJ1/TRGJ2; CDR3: CATWDRLYQDKKLF; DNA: TGTGCCACCTGGGACAGGCTTTACCAAGATAAGAAACTCTTT
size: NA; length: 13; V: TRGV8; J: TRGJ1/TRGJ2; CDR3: CATWGKNYYKKLF; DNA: TGTGCCACCTGGGGAAAGAATTATTATAAGAAACTCTTT
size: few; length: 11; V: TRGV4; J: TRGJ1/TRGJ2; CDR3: CATWEGNGKLF; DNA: TGTGCCACCTGGGAAGGTAACGGGAAACTCTTT
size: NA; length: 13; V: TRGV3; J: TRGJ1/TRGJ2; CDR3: CATPVCVVGKKLF; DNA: TGTGCCACCCCGGTTTGTGTTGTTGGTAAGAAACTCTTT
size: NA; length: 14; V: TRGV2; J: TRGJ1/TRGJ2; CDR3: CATWDGRFYYKKLF; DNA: TGTGCCACCTGGGACGGGCGGTTTTATTATAAGAAGCTCTTT
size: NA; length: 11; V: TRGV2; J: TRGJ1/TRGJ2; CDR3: CATWVGREKLF; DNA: TGTGCCACCTGGGTCGGTAGGGAGAAACTCTTT
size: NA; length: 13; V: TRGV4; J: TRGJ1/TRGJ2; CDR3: CATWDARGGKKLF; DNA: TGTGCCACCTGGGATGCGAGGGGGGGTAAGAAACTCTTT
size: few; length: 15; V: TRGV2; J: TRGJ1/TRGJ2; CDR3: CATWDKSGIYYKKLF; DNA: TGTGCCACCTGGGATAAATCCGGGATTTATTATAAGAAACTCTTT
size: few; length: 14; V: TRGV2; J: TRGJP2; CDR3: CATWDGGSDWIKTF; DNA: TGTGCCACCTGGGACGGCGGTAGTGATTGGATCAAGACGTTT